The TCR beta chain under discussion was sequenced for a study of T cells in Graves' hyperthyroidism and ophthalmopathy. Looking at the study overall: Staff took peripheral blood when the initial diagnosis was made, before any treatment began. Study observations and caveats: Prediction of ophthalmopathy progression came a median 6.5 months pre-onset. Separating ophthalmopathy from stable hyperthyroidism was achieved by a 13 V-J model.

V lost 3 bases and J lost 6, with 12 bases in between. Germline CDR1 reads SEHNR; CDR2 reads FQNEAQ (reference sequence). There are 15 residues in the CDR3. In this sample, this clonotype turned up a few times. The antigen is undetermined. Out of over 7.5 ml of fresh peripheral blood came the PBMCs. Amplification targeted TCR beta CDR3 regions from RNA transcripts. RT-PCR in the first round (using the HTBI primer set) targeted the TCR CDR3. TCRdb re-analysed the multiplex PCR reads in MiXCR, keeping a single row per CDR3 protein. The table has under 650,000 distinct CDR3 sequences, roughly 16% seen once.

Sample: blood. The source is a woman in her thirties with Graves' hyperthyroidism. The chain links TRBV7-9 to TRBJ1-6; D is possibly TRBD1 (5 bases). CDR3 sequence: CASSFVQGTNSPLHF. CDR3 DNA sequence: TGTGCCAGCAGCTTCGTCCAGGGTACTAATTCACCCCTCCACTTT.